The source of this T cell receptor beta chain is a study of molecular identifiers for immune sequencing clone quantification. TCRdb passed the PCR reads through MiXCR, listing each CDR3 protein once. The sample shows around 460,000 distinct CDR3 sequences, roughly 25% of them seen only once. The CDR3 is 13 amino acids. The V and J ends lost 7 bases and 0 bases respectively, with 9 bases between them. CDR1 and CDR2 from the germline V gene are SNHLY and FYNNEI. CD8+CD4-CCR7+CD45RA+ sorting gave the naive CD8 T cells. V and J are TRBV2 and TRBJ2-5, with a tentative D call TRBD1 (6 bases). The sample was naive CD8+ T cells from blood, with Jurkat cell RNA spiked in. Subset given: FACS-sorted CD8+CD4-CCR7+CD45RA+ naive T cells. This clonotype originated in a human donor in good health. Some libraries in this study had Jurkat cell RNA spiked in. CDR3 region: CASTGDNQETQYF. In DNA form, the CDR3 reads TGTGCCAGCACCGGGGACAACCAAGAGACCCAGTACTTC.